The 30 T cell receptor beta chains given below trace back to one sample, sequenced in a study of blood T cell repertoires in COVID-19. The repertoire was sequenced with immunoSEQ multiplex PCR; TCRdb's copy has only in-frame clones and lacks some. The data hold over 90,000 clones, with roughly 90% observed a single time. The sequenced sample consisted of peripheral blood. The receptors were sampled from a woman in her fifties or sixties with COVID-19, enrolled during active disease.

The genes are TRBV7-8 and TRBJ2-3, with D perhaps TRBD2 (6 bases). The CDR3 loop spans 17 amino acids. V was trimmed by 1 base and J by 0 bases, leaving 14 bases between them. Germline V CDR1 and CDR2: SGHVS, FQNEAQ. In DNA form, the CDR3 reads TGTGCCAGCAGCTTAGTTTGGTGGGGGACTAGCACAGATACGCAGTATTTT. Its protein is CASSLVWWGTSTDTQYF.

The V gene is TRBV6-2 or TRBV6-3, the J gene TRBJ2-7; 11 nucleotides match TRBD2. Germline V gene lookup returns CDR1 MNHEY and CDR2 SVGEGT. This CDR3 spans 14 amino acids. J gave up 6 bases and V 3 bases, and 4 bases lay outside the gene matches. As DNA, the CDR3 is TGTGCCAGCAGTTATCCCCTAGCGGGGGGCGAGCAGTACTTC. It is translated as CASSYPLAGGEQYF.

The count of this clone is one. The CDR3 reads CASSPSGGHTDTQYF. The CDR3, as DNA: TGTGCCAGCAGTCCTAGCGGGGGCCACACAGATACGCAGTATTTT. The chain has TRBV27 and TRBJ2-3, with 10 bases fitting TRBD2. CDR3 length: 15 amino acids. The germline V gene encodes CDR1 MNHEY and CDR2 SMNVEV (reference sequence). V lost 5 bases and J lost 2; bases outside the gene matches: 4.

The genes are TRBV7-9 and TRBJ2-3, with 7 bases aligning to TRBD2. The CDR3 sequence is 16 residues long. The germline V gene has CDR1 SEHNR and CDR2 FQNEAQ (reference sequence). V lost 5 bases, J lost 2 bases, and 10 bases stayed unmatched. The CDR3 sequence: CASSPPGLLDTDTQYF. The CDR3 region has the DNA TGTGCCAGCAGCCCCCCGGGACTACTCGACACAGATACGCAGTATTTT.

The CDR3 coding sequence is TGCGCCAGCAGTCAGAGTATGGAACAGGCCTACGAGCAGTACTTC. It codes for CASSQSMEQAYEQYF. The genes are TRBV23-1 and TRBJ2-7; TRBD1 might be the D (5 bases). TRBV23-1 is labeled an ORF, and its function is uncertain. The CDR3 is made up of 15 amino acids. The V end lost 3 bases, the J end lost 2 bases, and 14 bases lay between the germline ends.

The chain combines TRBV3-1 (or the pseudogene TRBV3-2) with TRBJ1-2; D possibly corresponds to TRBD1 (5 bases). Germline V lookup: CDR1 LGHDT, CDR2 YNNKEL (reference sequence). CDR3 size: 13 residues. Trimming removed 4 bases from V and 7 bases from J, with 13 bases in between. This CDR3 reads CASSPTAGGGYTF. CDR3 nucleotides: TGTGCCAGCAGCCCGACAGCCGGGGGTGGCTACACCTTC.

The chain has TRBV12-3 or TRBV12-4 and TRBJ2-7; D is perhaps TRBD1 (6 bases). The ends were cut back, 1 base at V and 2 bases at J, with 6 bases in the middle. The CDR3 sequence is 13 residues long. CDR3 coding DNA: TGTGCCAGCAGTTTAGGGGGGCCCTACGAGCAGTACTTC. This gives the protein CASSLGGPYEQYF.

This clone was recorded a few times. The genes are TRBV9 and TRBJ2-5, with TRBD1 as a possible D gene (5 bases). This CDR3 is built from 15 residues. The V gene lost 0 bases and the J gene lost 2 bases, with 11 bases spanning the gap. Germline lookup yields CDR1 SGDLS and CDR2 YYNGEE. CDR3 loop: CASSVAGLTQETQYF. CDR3 nucleotide sequence: TGTGCCAGCAGCGTAGCAGGGCTCACTCAAGAGACCCAGTACTTC.

This sequence joins TRBV9 and TRBJ2-6; possibly TRBD2 for D (5 bases). There are 17 residues in the CDR3. The germline V and J ends were trimmed by 0 bases and 0 bases, with 10 bases remaining between them. CDR1 and CDR2 (germline): SGDLS, YYNGEE. The CDR3 protein is CASSVVGGNSGANVLTF. The DNA for the CDR3 is TGTGCCAGCAGCGTAGTTGGAGGAAACTCTGGGGCCAACGTCCTGACTTTC.

The chain combines TRBV20-1 with TRBJ1-2, with TRBD1 identical over 8 bases. The CDR3 totals 14 residues. The V gene's germline CDR1 is DFQATT and CDR2 SNEGSKA (reference sequence). With 3 bases clipped from V and 2 bases from J, the junction kept 5 bases outside the gene matches. This CDR3 is CSASDRGLNYGYTF. The CDR3 bases are TGCAGTGCTAGTGACAGGGGCCTCAACTATGGCTACACCTTC.

The genes are TRBV19 and TRBJ1-1; unclear D gene. V was cut by 6 bases and J by 1 base, with 9 bases left in between. There are 13 residues in the CDR3. From germline, CDR1 is LNHDA and CDR2 SQIVND (reference sequence). The CDR3 region has the DNA TGTGCCAGTAGACTATTTTCGAACACTGAAGCTTTCTTT. Translating gives CASRLFSNTEAFF.

The chain combines TRBV7-9 with TRBJ2-7, with 10 bases that match TRBD1. V lost 5 bases, J lost 2 bases, and 6 bases stayed unmatched. This CDR3 is 15 amino acids long. The V gene's germline CDR1 is SEHNR and CDR2 FQNEAQ (reference sequence). CDR3 sequence (DNA): TGTGCCAGCAGCCCGGGGACAGGGGTCCCCTACGAGCAGTACTTC. Amino acids: CASSPGTGVPYEQYF.

As DNA, the CDR3 is TGTGCCAGCAGCCCACAGGGGTCCTACGAGCAGTACTTC. Its protein is CASSPQGSYEQYF. The chain carries TRBV28 and TRBJ2-7, with TRBD1 matching 7 bases. J lost 1 base, V lost 6 bases, and 3 bases had no gene match. This CDR3 spans 13 amino acids. Germline CDR1 reads MDHEN; CDR2 reads SYDVKM.

This sequence joins TRBV5-1 and TRBJ2-1; D is unclear. Germline CDR1 is SGHRS and CDR2 is YFSETQ. V was clipped by 6 bases and J by 1 base, with 14 bases between them. The CDR3 totals 15 residues. The chain's CDR3 is CASTSNRASYNEQFF. The DNA for the CDR3 is TGCGCCAGCACCTCAAACCGTGCGTCCTACAATGAGCAGTTCTTC.

The rearrangement uses TRBV18 and TRBJ1-1; D unclear. Germline CDR1 reads KGHSH; CDR2 reads LQKENI. V lost 3 bases and J 3 bases, leaving 17 bases between the germline ends. CDR3 size: 16 residues. The CDR3 is CASSPKQSSADTEAFF. The CDR3, as DNA: TGTGCCAGCTCACCGAAGCAATCGTCGGCGGACACTGAAGCTTTCTTT.

The V gene is TRBV6-5, the J gene TRBJ1-2; no clear D. CDR1 is MNHEY and CDR2 is SVGAGI in the germline V gene. The V end lost 6 bases, the J end lost 7 bases, and 15 bases lay between the germline ends. The CDR3 extends over 13 amino acids. The CDR3: CASSEGRASGYTF. CDR3 in DNA: TGTGCCAGCAGCGAGGGCAGAGCGTCTGGCTACACCTTC.

This chain uses TRBV11-3 with TRBJ1-5; D is undetermined. The CDR3 is 17 residues long. The V end lost 4 bases, the J end lost 0 bases, and 16 bases lay between the germline ends. Germline V lookup: CDR1 SGHNT, CDR2 YENEEA. The CDR3 nucleotides read TGTGCCAGCAGCTCTTACCGGCGGAACTATAGCAATCAGCCCCAGCATTTT. Protein product: CASSSYRRNYSNQPQHF.

This rearrangement joins TRBV5-4 to TRBJ2-3; maybe TRBD1 (6 bases). Trimming took off 4 bases at V and 6 bases at J, with 9 bases between the two ends. Germline CDR1 SGHNT, CDR2 YYREEE (reference sequence). This CDR3 contains 12 residues. The CDR3: CASSAQGDTQYF. For the CDR3, the DNA is TGTGCCAGCAGCGCGCAGGGGGATACGCAGTATTTT.

The chain joins TRBV7-9 to TRBJ1-5; D possibly corresponds to TRBD1 (5 bases). Looked up from germline, CDR1 is SEHNR and CDR2 is FQNEAQ (reference sequence). The V gene lost 5 bases and the J gene lost 3 bases, with 17 bases spanning the gap. The CDR3 sequence is 16 residues long. The CDR3 coding sequence is TGTGCCAGCAGCACCCGGACACCAAGGCCCAATCAGCCCCAGCATTTT. This sequence encodes CASSTRTPRPNQPQHF.

V is TRBV5-1 and J is TRBJ1-3; no clear D. CDR1 SGHRS and CDR2 YFSETQ come from the germline V gene. V lost 4 bases and J lost 2, with 13 bases in between. The CDR3 runs to 15 residues. Here the CDR3 DNA reads TGCGCCAGCAGCGAGACGTCCGGGGCTGGAAACACCATATATTTT. Translation: CASSETSGAGNTIYF. Combining the CDR3 with reference TRBV5-1 and TRBJ1-3 gives the whole variable domain KAGVTQTPRYLIKTRGQQVTLSCSPISGHRSVSWYQQTPGQGLQFLFEYFSETQRNKGNFPGRFSGRQFSNSRSEMNVSTLELGDSALYLCASSETSGAGNTIYFGEGSWLTVV.

The J gene is TRBJ2-7, the V gene TRBV28, with 9 bases that match TRBD1. Looked up from germline, CDR1 is MDHEN and CDR2 is SYDVKM. The CDR3 spans 15 residues. The junction had 12 bases not matched to a gene; V was cut back by 5 bases and J by 7 bases. CDR3: CASSPGQGSLREQYF. CDR3 in DNA: TGTGCCAGCAGTCCGGGACAGGGATCGTTGAGGGAGCAGTACTTC.

J is TRBJ2-2 and V is TRBV7-9; TRBD2 is a possible D gene (5 bases). Germline CDR1 is SEHNR and CDR2 is FQNEAQ (reference sequence). This CDR3 contains 19 residues. The V gene lost 8 bases and the J gene lost 1 base, with 26 bases spanning the gap. As DNA, the CDR3 is TGTGCCAGCCCTATTGAGGGCAGCACCCAAGAGGGGAACACCGGGGAGCTGTTTTTT. It specifies CASPIEGSTQEGNTGELFF.

This clone was counted between two and nine times. The CDR3 loop is CASRTGGYVTGELFF. DNA of the CDR3: TGTGCCAGTAGAACAGGGGGCTATGTCACCGGGGAGCTGTTTTTT. J is TRBJ2-2 and V is TRBV27; 9 bases agree with TRBD1. The trim removed 9 bases at V and 4 bases at J, leaving 9 bases unmatched. The CDR3 contains 15 residues. Germline CDR1 and CDR2: MNHEY and SMNVEV (reference sequence).

The chain recombines TRBV6-5 with TRBJ1-1; D remains unclear. V was trimmed by 7 bases and J by 11 bases, leaving 23 bases between them. The CDR3 runs to 14 residues. Germline loops: CDR1 MNHEY, CDR2 SVGAGI. The CDR3 DNA reads as TGTGCCAGCATCGGGGAAACACTGAAGCCTCCGGCTTTCTTT. It codes for CASIGETLKPPAFF.

The J gene is TRBJ2-7, the V gene TRBV29-1; unclear D gene. The CDR3 contains 10 residues. CDR1 and CDR2 (germline): SQVTM, ANQGSEA. The V end lost 4 bases, the J end lost 6 bases, and 7 bases lay between the germline ends. CDR3: CSVVSGEQYF. The CDR3 bases are TGCAGCGTTGTTTCCGGCGAGCAGTACTTC.

The DNA of the CDR3 is TGCGCCAGCAGCTCAGGGGGGTATAACACCGGGGAGCTGTTTTTT. Translation: CASSSGGYNTGELFF. V is TRBV5-1 and J is TRBJ2-2; D is possibly TRBD1 (7 bases). Germline-derived CDR1 and CDR2 are SGHRS and YFSETQ. The V and J ends lost 3 bases and 2 bases respectively, with 11 bases between them. CDR3 length: 15 residues. The whole variable domain, remainder taken from reference TRBV5-1 and TRBJ2-2, is KAGVTQTPRYLIKTRGQQVTLSCSPISGHRSVSWYQQTPGQGLQFLFEYFSETQRNKGNFPGRFSGRQFSNSRSEMNVSTLELGDSALYLCASSSGGYNTGELFFGEGSRLTVL.

This clone was seen only a few times. The V gene is TRBV20-1, the J gene TRBJ2-7; a possible D gene is TRBD1 (5 bases). V was clipped by 5 bases and J by 5 bases, with 10 bases between them. This CDR3 is 11 amino acids long. Germline V CDR1 and CDR2: DFQATT, SNEGSKA (reference sequence). This CDR3 is CSARAGNEQYF. The DNA of the CDR3 is TGCAGTGCTCGAGCAGGGAACGAGCAGTACTTC.

This clone was observed a few times. This sequence joins TRBV3-1 (or the pseudogene TRBV3-2) and TRBJ1-4; no clear D gene. The CDR3 is 12 amino acids. CDR1 and CDR2 from the germline V gene are LGHDT and YNNKEL (reference sequence). V was cut by 1 base and J by 8 bases, with 5 bases left in between. CDR3 sequence reads: CASSQAGEKLFF. In DNA, the CDR3 is TGTGCCAGCAGCCAAGCGGGGGAAAAACTGTTTTTT.

V usage is TRBV5-1 and J usage is TRBJ2-7; 7 positions match TRBD2. CDR1 is SGHRS and CDR2 is YFSETQ in the germline V gene. The J segment lost 3 bases and the V segment lost 0 bases, leaving 6 bases of the junction unmatched. There are 15 residues in the CDR3. In nucleotides, the CDR3 is TGCGCCAGCAGCTTGGTTAGCGGGTTAGACTACGAGCAGTACTTC. It yields the protein CASSLVSGLDYEQYF.

This clone was counted a few times. V gene TRBV11-2 combines with J gene TRBJ1-1, with D perhaps TRBD1 (5 bases). The CDR3 length is 15 residues. The V gene's germline CDR1 is SGHAT and CDR2 FQNNGV. V dropped 4 bases and J dropped 3 bases, with 15 bases sitting between them. CDR3: CASSSITGSHTEAFF. The CDR3 DNA follows: TGTGCCAGCAGCTCCATAACAGGCTCTCACACTGAAGCTTTCTTT. Full variable domain (outside the CDR3, taken from reference TRBV11-2 and TRBJ1-1): EAGVAQSPRYKIIEKRQSVAFWCNPISGHATLYWYQQILGQGPKLLIQFQNNGVVDDSQLPKDRFSAERLKGVDSTLKIQPAKLEDSAVYLCASSSITGSHTEAFFGQGTRLTVV.